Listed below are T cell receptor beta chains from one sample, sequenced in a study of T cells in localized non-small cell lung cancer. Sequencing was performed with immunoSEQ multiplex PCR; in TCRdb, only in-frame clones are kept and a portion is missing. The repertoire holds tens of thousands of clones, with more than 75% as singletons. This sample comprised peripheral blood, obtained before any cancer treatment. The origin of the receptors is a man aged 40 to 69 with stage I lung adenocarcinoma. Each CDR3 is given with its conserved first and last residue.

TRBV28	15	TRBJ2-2	CASSLGGGRAGELFF
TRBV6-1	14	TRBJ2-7	CASSEGTTSYEQYF
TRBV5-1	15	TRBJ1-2	CASSLDYGTGVGYTF
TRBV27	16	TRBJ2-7	CASSSPLGGGSYEQYF
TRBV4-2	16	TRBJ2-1	CASTNPGTSGENEQFF
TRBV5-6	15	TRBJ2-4	CASSFGGRAVNIQYF
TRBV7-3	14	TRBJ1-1	CASSLGHANTEAFF
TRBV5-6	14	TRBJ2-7	CASSLGLDYYEQYF
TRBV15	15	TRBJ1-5	CATSRARRGHQPQHF
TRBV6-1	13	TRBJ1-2	CASSGSGGFDYTF
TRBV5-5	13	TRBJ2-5	CASSLRVVETQYF